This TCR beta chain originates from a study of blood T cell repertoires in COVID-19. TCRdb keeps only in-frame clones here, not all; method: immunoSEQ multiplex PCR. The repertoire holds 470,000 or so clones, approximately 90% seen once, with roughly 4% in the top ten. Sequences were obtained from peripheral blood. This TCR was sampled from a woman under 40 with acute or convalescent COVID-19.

The CDR3 spells CASSVSASGGLNEQFF. The CDR3 DNA reads TGTGCCAGCAGCGTATCAGCCAGCGGGGGGTTAAATGAGCAGTTCTTC. The chain is built from TRBV9 and TRBJ2-1; 9 nucleotides match TRBD2. The V segment lost 1 base and the J segment 7 bases; nucleotides outside the gene matches: 9. This CDR3 comprises 16 residues. CDR1 and CDR2 from the germline V gene are SGDLS and YYNGEE.